This T cell receptor (beta chain) was captured by sequencing in a study of control samples from healthy donors and cancer patients. Libraries were prepared by immunoSEQ multiplex PCR; TCRdb keeps only in-frame clonotypes and omits some of them. The sample carries under 300,000 clones, around 80% recorded once. Germline V gene sequence: CDR1 SGHTA, CDR2 FQGTGA. The length of the CDR3 is 17 residues. V was pared by 1 base and J by 5 bases, with 11 bases of the junction left unmatched. The gene calls are TRBV7-3 and TRBJ2-1, with 7 bases that match TRBD2. The source of this sequence is a woman in her sixties or seventies with lung cancer. Sequencing was done on a sample of PBMCs. The CDR3 bases are TGTGCCAGCAGCTTAATAGTTCGGGCAGGGAGGGACAATGAGCAGTTCTTC. This encodes CASSLIVRAGRDNEQFF.